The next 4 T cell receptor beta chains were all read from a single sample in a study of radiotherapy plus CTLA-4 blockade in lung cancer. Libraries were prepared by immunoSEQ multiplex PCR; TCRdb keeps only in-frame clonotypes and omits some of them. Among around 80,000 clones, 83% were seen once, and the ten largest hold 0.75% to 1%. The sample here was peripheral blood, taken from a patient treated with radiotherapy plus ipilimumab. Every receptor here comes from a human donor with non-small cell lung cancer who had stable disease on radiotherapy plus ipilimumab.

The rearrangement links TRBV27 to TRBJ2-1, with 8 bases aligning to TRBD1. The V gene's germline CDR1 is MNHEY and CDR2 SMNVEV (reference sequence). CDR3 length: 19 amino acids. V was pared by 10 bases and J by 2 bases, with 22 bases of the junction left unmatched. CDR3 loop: CAMSTPPSRQGITYNEQFF. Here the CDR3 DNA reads TGTGCCATGTCAACCCCCCCGTCAAGACAGGGGATAACCTACAATGAGCAGTTCTTC.

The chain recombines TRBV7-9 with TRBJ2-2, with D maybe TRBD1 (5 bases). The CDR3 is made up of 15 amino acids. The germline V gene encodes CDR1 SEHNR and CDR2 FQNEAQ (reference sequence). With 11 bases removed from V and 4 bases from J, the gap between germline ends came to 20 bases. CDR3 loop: CARQDKGWGTGELFF. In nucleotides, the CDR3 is TGTGCCCGCCAGGATAAGGGGTGGGGCACCGGGGAGCTGTTTTTT.

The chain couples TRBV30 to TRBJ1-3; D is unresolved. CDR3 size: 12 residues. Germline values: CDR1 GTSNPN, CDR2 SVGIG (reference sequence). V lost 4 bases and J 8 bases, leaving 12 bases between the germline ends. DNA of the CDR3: TGTGCCTGGATCCCTCACGGGGACACCATATATTTT. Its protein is CAWIPHGDTIYF.

The CDR3 sequence: CASSMIAGRQNQPQHF. CDR3 nucleotides: TGTGCCAGTAGTATGATAGCAGGTCGGCAGAATCAGCCCCAGCATTTT. The chain couples TRBV19 to TRBJ1-5; no reliable D call. V shed 3 bases and J shed 4 bases, with 16 bases lying between them. The CDR3 covers 16 residues. Germline loops: CDR1 LNHDA, CDR2 SQIVND (reference sequence).